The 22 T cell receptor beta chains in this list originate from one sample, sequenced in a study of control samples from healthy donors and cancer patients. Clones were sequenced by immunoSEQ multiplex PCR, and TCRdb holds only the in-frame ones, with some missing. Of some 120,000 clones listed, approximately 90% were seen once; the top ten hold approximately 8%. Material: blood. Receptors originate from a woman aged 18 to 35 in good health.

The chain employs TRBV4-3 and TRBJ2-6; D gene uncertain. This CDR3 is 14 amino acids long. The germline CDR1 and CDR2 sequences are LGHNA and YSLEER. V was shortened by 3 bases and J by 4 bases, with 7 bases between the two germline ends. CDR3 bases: TGCGCCAGCAGCCACGACTTAGGGGCCAACGTCCTGACTTTC. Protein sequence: CASSHDLGANVLTF.

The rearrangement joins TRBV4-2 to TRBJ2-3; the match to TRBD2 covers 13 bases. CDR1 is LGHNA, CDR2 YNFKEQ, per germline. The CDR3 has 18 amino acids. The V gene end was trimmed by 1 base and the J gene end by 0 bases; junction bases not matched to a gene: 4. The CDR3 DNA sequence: TGTGCCAGCAGCCAAGGACTAGCGGGAGGACTGAGCACAGATACGCAGTATTTT. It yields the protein CASSQGLAGGLSTDTQYF.

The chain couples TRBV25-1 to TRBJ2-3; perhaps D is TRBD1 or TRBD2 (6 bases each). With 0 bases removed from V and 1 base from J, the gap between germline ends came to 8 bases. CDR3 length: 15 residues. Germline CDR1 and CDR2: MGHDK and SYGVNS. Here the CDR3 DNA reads TGTGCCAGCAGTGAATACGGGGGCGGCACAGATACGCAGTATTTT. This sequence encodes CASSEYGGGTDTQYF.

In nucleotides, the CDR3 is TGTGCCACCAGTGATTTCGGGAAAAGGGGGCAGTACTTC. Amino acid sequence: CATSDFGKRGQYF. J is TRBJ2-5 and V is TRBV24-1; tentative D call: TRBD1 (6 bases). The CDR3 loop spans 13 amino acids. Germline V lookup: CDR1 KGHDR, CDR2 SFDVKD. V lost 1 base and J 11 bases, leaving 13 bases between the germline ends.

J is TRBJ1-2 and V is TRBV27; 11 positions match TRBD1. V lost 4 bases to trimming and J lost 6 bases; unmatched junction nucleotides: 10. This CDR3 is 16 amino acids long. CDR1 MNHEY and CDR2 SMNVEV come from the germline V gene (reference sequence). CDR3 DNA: TGTGCCAGCAGTTGGTTTCGGACAGGGGGCCTTCATGGCTACACCTTC. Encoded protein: CASSWFRTGGLHGYTF.

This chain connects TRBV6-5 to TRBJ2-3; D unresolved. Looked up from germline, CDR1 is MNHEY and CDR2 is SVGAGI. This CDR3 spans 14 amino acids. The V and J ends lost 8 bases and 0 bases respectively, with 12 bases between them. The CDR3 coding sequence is TGTGCCAGCGGACCTTACTCTAGCACAGATACGCAGTATTTT. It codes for CASGPYSSTDTQYF.

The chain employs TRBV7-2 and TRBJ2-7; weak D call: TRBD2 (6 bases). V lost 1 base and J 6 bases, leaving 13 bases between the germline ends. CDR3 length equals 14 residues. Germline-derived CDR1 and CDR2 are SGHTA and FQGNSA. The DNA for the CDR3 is TGTGCCAGCAGCTTAGGCCTAGCGACGGGCGAGCAGTACTTC. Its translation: CASSLGLATGEQYF.

The DNA for the CDR3 is TGCGCCAGCAGCCAAGAAGCATCCAGGAACACTGAAGCTTTCTTT. As protein: CASSQEASRNTEAFF. The chain uses TRBV4-1 and TRBJ1-1; the D is unclear. Trimming took off 0 bases at V and 1 base at J, with 9 bases between the two ends. The CDR3 is 15 residues long. Germline V gene lookup returns CDR1 MGHRA and CDR2 YSYEKL.

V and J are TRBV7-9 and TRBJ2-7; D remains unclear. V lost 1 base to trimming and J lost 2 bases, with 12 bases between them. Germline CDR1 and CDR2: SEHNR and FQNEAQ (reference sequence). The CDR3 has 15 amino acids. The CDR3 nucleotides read TGTGCCAGCAGCTTAGGGGCCCTAGGCCCCTACGAGCAGTACTTC. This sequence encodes CASSLGALGPYEQYF.

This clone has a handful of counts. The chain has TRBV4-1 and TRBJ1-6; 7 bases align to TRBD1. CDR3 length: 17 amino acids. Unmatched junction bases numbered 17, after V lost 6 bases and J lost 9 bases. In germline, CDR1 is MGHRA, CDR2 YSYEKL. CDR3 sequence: CASRRDQQGRWGSPLHF. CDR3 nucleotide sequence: TGCGCCAGCAGACGCGATCAACAGGGGAGGTGGGGTTCACCCCTCCACTTT.

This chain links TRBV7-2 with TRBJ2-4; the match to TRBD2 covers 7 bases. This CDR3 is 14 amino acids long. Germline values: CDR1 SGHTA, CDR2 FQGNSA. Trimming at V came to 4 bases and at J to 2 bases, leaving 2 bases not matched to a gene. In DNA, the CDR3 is TGTGCCAGCAGCTCGGGGGGATCCAAAAACATTCAGTACTTC. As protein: CASSSGGSKNIQYF.

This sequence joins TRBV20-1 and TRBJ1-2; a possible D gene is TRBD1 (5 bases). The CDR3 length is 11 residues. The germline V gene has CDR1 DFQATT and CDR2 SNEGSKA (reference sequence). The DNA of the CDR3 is TGCAGCCTAGCAGGGAACTATGGCTACACCTTC. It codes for CSLAGNYGYTF.

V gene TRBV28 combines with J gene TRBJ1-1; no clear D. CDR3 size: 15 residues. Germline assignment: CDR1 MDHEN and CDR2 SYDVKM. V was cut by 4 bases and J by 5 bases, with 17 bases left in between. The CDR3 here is CASSSIQMGATEAFF. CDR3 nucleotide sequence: TGTGCCAGCAGTTCTATACAGATGGGAGCTACTGAAGCTTTCTTT. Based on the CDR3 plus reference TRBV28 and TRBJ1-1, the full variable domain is DVKVTQSSRYLVKRTGEKVFLECVQDMDHENMFWYRQDPGLGLRLIYFSYDVKMKEKGDIPEGYSVSREKKERFSLILESASTNQTSMYLCASSSIQMGATEAFFGQGTRLTVV.

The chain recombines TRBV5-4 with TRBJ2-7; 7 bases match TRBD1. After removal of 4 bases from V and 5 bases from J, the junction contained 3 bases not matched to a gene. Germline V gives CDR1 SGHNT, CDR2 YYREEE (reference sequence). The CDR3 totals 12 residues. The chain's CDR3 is CASSTTGDEQYF. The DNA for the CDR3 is TGTGCCAGCAGCACCACAGGGGACGAGCAGTACTTC.

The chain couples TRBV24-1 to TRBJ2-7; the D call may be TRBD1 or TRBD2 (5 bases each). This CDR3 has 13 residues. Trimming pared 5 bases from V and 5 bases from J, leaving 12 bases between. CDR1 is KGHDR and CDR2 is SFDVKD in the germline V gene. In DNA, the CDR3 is TGTGCCACCAGTGGAGGGGATGTCCACGAGCAGTACTTC. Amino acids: CATSGGDVHEQYF.

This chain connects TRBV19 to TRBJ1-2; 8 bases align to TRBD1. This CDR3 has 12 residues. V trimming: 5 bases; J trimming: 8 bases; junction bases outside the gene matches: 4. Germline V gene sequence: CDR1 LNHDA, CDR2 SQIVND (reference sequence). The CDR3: CASSPAGGGYTF. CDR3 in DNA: TGTGCCAGTAGTCCGGCAGGGGGCGGCTACACCTTC.

As DNA, the CDR3 is TGTGCCAGCAGTTTGGCAGGGGGCGGATCTGGCTACACCTTC. Its protein product is CASSLAGGGSGYTF. This chain joins TRBV27 and TRBJ1-2; 8 nucleotides line up with TRBD1. V lost 3 bases to trimming and J lost 7 bases; unmatched junction nucleotides: 7. The CDR3 has 14 amino acids. Germline V gene data show CDR1 as MNHEY and CDR2 as SMNVEV (reference sequence).

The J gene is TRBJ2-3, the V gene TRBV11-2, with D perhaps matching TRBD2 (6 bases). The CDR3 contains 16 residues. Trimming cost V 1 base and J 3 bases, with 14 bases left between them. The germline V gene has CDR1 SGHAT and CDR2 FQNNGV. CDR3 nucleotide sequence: TGTGCCAGCAGCTTAGTCTCGGGGACTGGAACAGATACGCAGTATTTT. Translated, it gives CASSLVSGTGTDTQYF.

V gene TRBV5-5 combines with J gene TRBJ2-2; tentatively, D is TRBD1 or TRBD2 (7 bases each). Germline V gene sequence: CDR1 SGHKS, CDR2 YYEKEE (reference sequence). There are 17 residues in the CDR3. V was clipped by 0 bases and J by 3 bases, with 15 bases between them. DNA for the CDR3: TGTGCCAGCAGCTTGGATCCAGGGGGAGGGTACACCGGGGAGCTGTTTTTT. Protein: CASSLDPGGGYTGELFF. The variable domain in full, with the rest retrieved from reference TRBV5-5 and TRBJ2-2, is DAGVTQSPTHLIKTRGQQVTLRCSPISGHKSVSWYQQVLGQGPQFIFQYYEKEERGRGNFPDRFSARQFPNYSSELNVNALLLGDSALYLCASSLDPGGGYTGELFFGEGSRLTVL.

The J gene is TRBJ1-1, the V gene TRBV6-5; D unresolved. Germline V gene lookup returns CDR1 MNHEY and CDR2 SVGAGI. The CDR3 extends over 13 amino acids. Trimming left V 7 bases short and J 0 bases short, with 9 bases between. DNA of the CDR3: TGTGCCAGCACCCCTCGACTGAACACTGAAGCTTTCTTT. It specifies CASTPRLNTEAFF.

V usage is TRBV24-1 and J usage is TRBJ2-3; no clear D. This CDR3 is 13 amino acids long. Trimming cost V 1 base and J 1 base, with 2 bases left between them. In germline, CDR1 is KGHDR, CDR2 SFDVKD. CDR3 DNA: TGTGCCACCAGTGATTTAGGCACAGATACGCAGTATTTT. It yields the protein CATSDLGTDTQYF.

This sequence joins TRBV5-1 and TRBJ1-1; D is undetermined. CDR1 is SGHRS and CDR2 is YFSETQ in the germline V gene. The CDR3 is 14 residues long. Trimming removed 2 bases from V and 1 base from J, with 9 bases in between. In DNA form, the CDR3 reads TGCGCCAGCAGCTTAACCCTGTCGAACACTGAAGCTTTCTTT. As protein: CASSLTLSNTEAFF.